These 6 T cell receptor beta chains came from one sample sequenced in a study of blood T cell repertoires in COVID-19. Clones were read by immunoSEQ multiplex PCR, and TCRdb kept only the in-frame ones, dropping some. The repertoire holds fewer than 300,000 clones, with approximately 90% as singletons. The specimen was peripheral blood. Receptors originate from a woman between 50 and 59 years old with COVID-19, enrolled during active disease.

This chain joins TRBV4-1 and TRBJ2-3, with D possibly matching TRBD1 (5 bases). Germline V gene data show CDR1 as MGHRA and CDR2 as YSYEKL. The CDR3 loop spans 15 amino acids. The V end lost 1 base, the J end lost 5 bases, and 13 bases lay between the germline ends. The CDR3 DNA sequence: TGCGCCAGCAGCCAAGTTGTTGGCAGGGAAGATACGCAGTATTTT. This codes for CASSQVVGREDTQYF.

A single count supports this clone. The genes are TRBV13 and TRBJ2-7; D unclear. This CDR3 region has 12 residues. The V and J ends lost 4 bases and 6 bases respectively, with 10 bases between them. Germline CDR1 reads PRHDT; CDR2 reads FYEKMQ (reference sequence). Here the CDR3 DNA reads TGTGCCAGCAGCTCCCGGTTGGTCGAGCAGTACTTC. It translates to CASSSRLVEQYF.

The chain recombines TRBV21-1 with TRBJ1-1; the table's D call, TRBD1, has no DNA check behind it. TRBV21-1 corresponds to a pseudogene. The CDR3 has 16 amino acids. The CDR3 bases are TGTGCCAGCAGCAAAGCGGAGGCAGGGGGTATGTCGGTAGCTTTCTTT. This sequence encodes CASSKAEAGGMSVAFF.

J is TRBJ1-1 and V is TRBV19; 7 bases line up with TRBD1. This CDR3 region has 15 residues. In germline, CDR1 is LNHDA, CDR2 SQIVND (reference sequence). After removal of 3 bases from V and 3 bases from J, the junction contained 7 bases not matched to a gene. The CDR3: CASSITGADYTEAFF. The CDR3 DNA reads as TGTGCCAGTAGTATCACAGGGGCCGATTACACTGAAGCTTTCTTT.

V and J are TRBV23-1 and TRBJ2-3; TRBD1 agrees at 8 bases. TRBV23-1 is an ORF; its function is uncertain. This CDR3 spans 18 amino acids. V gave up 7 bases and J gave up 4 bases; unmatched junction bases: 19. CDR3 sequence reads: CASKTTGVVELSADTQYF. The DNA of the CDR3 is TGCGCCAGCAAGACGACAGGGGTGGTGGAATTGAGCGCAGATACGCAGTATTTT.

The V gene is TRBV11-3, the J gene TRBJ1-2, with D perhaps matching TRBD1 (6 bases). Germline V lookup: CDR1 SGHNT, CDR2 YENEEA. The CDR3 is made up of 15 amino acids. V was clipped by 2 bases and J by 2 bases, with 12 bases between them. The CDR3 DNA sequence: TGTGCCAGCAGCTTATCGCCAGGGGAGAACTATGGCTACACCTTC. This gives the protein CASSLSPGENYGYTF.